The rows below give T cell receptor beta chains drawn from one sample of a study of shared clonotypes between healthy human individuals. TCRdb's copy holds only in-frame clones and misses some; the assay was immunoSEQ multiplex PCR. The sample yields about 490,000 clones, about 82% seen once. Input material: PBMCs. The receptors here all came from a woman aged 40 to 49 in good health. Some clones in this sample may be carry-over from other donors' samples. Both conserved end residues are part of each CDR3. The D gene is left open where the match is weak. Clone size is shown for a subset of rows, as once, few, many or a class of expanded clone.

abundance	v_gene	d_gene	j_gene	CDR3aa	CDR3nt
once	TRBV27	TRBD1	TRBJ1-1	CASTPLGQGAGTEAFF	TGTGCCAGCACCCCCCTCGGGCAGGGGGCGGGGACTGAAGCTTTCTTT
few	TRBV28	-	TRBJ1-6	CASRLTGYNSPLHF	TGTGCCAGCAGGCTAACAGGGTACAATTCACCCCTCCACTTT
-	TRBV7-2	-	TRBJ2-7	CASSLTGYAAYEQYF	TGTGCCAGCAGCTTAACTGGGTACGCTGCCTACGAGCAGTACTTC
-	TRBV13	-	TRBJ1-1	CASLSTVNTEAFF	TGTGCCAGCCTGTCTACGGTGAACACTGAAGCTTTCTTT
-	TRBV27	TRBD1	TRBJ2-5	CASKRDRGKFQETQYF	TGTGCCAGCAAACGAGACAGGGGGAAATTTCAAGAGACCCAGTACTTC
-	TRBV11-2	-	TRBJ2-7	CASTPAGGRDSYEQYF	TGTGCCAGCACTCCCGCCGGCGGCAGGGACTCCTACGAGCAGTACTTC
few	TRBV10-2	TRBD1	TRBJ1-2	CASSTDRAGYGYTF	TGCGCCAGCAGTACGGACAGGGCTGGCTATGGCTACACCTTC
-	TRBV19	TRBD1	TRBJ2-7	CASSRGRGFDEQYF	TGTGCCAGTAGTAGGGGCAGGGGGTTCGACGAGCAGTACTTC
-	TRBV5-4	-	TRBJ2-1	CASSSGVEQFF	TGTGCCAGCAGCTCGGGCGTTGAGCAGTTCTTC
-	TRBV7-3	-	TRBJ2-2	CASSLYGTANTGELFF	TGTGCCAGCAGCTTATATGGGACGGCGAACACCGGGGAGCTGTTTTTT
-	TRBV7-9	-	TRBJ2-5	CASSPLAGKSQETQYF	TGTGCCAGCAGCCCCCTGGCCGGAAAGAGCCAAGAGACCCAGTACTTC
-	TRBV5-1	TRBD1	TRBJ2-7	CASSYGTGAYEQYF	TGCGCCAGCAGCTACGGGACAGGGGCCTACGAGCAGTACTTC
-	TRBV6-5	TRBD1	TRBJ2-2	CASSYRTGYTGELFF	TGTGCCAGCAGTTACCGGACAGGCTACACCGGGGAGCTGTTTTTT
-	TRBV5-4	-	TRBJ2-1	CASSLGGTSYNEQFF	TGTGCCAGCAGCTTGGGGGGCACGTCGTACAATGAGCAGTTCTTC
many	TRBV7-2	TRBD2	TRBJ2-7	CASSLGVAGVREQYF	TGTGCCAGCAGCTTAGGTGTCGCGGGAGTTCGCGAGCAGTACTTC
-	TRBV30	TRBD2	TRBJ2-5	CAWSGGLAGVETQYF	TGTGCCTGGAGTGGGGGACTAGCGGGAGTCGAGACCCAGTACTTC
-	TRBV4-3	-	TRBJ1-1	CASSQDRGGQTEAFF	TGCGCCAGCAGCCAAGATAGGGGAGGGCAGACTGAAGCTTTCTTT
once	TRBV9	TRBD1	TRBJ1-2	CASSVADRAANYGYTF	TGTGCCAGCAGCGTAGCTGACAGGGCGGCTAACTATGGCTACACCTTC
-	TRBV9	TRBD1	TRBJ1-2	CASSLRDREDYGYTF	TGTGCCAGCAGCCTCCGGGACAGGGAGGACTATGGCTACACCTTC
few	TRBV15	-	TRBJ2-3	CATSNDEPFTGADTQYF	TGTGCCACCAGCAACGACGAGCCCTTTACGGGGGCTGATACGCAGTATTTT
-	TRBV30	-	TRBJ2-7	CAWDEGREQYF	TGTGCCTGGGACGAGGGGCGGGAGCAGTACTTC
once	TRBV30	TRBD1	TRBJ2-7	CAFIPGQAYEQYF	TGTGCCTTCATCCCGGGACAGGCCTACGAGCAGTACTTC
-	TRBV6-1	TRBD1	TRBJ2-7	CASSEQGAREQYF	TGTGCCAGCAGTGAACAGGGGGCGCGCGAGCAGTACTTC
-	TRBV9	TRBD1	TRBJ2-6	CASTDRGGSGANVLTF	TGTGCCAGCACCGACAGGGGGGGATCTGGGGCCAACGTCCTGACTTTC
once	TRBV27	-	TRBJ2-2	CASSLSRGHAYTGELFF	TGTGCCAGCAGTTTATCAAGGGGTCACGCTTACACCGGGGAGCTGTTTTTT
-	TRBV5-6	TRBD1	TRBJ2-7	CASSQQGRSYEQYF	TGTGCCAGCAGCCAACAGGGGCGGTCCTACGAGCAGTACTTC
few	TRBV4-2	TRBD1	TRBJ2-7	CASSQTVDRAGYEQYF	TGTGCCAGCAGCCAAACCGTGGACAGGGCTGGGTACGAGCAGTACTTC
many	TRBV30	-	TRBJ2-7	CAWIRPYEQYF	TGTGCCTGGATACGTCCCTACGAGCAGTACTTC
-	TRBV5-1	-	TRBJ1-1	CASSLGGDDTEAFF	TGCGCCAGCAGCTTGGGGGGCGACGACACTGAAGCTTTCTTT
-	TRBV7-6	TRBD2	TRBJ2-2	CASTKGLVGGNTGELFF	TGTGCCAGCACCAAGGGACTAGTGGGAGGGAACACCGGGGAGCTGTTTTTT
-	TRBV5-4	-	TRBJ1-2	CASSLDLTPNYGYTF	TGTGCCAGCAGCTTGGACCTGACACCAAACTATGGCTACACCTTC
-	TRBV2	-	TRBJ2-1	CARLGGNGNEQFF	TGTGCCAGGTTGGGGGGAAACGGGAATGAGCAGTTCTTC
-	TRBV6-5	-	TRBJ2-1	CASSYNNEQFF	TGTGCCAGCAGTTACAACAATGAGCAGTTCTTC
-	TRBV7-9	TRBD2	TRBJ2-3	CASSATSGRADTQYF	TGTGCCAGCAGCGCGACTAGCGGGAGAGCAGATACGCAGTATTTT
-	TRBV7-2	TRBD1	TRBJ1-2	CASSSPGTGDNYGYTF	TGTGCCAGCAGCTCCCCCGGGACAGGGGATAACTATGGCTACACCTTC
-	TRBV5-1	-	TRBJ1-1	CASSFIPLQNTEAFF	TGCGCCAGCAGCTTCATCCCCCTCCAAAACACTGAAGCTTTCTTT
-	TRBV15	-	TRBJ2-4	CASSPDRPLAKNIQYF	TGTGCCAGCAGCCCGGACAGACCCCTAGCCAAAAACATTCAGTACTTC
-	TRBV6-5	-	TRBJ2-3	CAGRSSHAADTQYF	TGTGCCGGCAGGTCTAGCCACGCCGCAGATACGCAGTATTTT
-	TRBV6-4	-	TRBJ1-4	CASIGAQSLVGEKLFF	TGTGCCAGCATTGGGGCGCAGAGCCTAGTTGGGGAAAAACTGTTTTTT
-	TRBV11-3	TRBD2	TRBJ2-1	CASSKLAGSYNEQFF	TGTGCCAGCAGCAAACTAGCGGGAAGCTACAATGAGCAGTTCTTC
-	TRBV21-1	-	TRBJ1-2	CASSQMGQVPNYGYTF	TGTGCCAGCAGCCAGATGGGGCAGGTCCCTAACTATGGCTACACCTTC
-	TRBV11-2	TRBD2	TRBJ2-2	CASSFASGNTGELFF	TGTGCCAGCAGCTTCGCTAGCGGGAACACCGGGGAGCTGTTTTTT
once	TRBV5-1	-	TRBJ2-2	CASSLARGTGELFF	TGCGCCAGCAGCTTGGCGAGGGGAACCGGGGAGCTGTTTTTT
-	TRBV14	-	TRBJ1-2	CASSQAGYGYTF	TGTGCCAGCAGCCAAGCGGGGTACGGCTACACCTTC
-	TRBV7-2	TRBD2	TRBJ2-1	CASSLVSGLAGEQNEQFF	TGTGCCAGCAGCTTAGTTTCGGGACTAGCGGGAGAACAAAATGAGCAGTTCTTC
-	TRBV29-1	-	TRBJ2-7	CSVAKSGSHEQYF	TGCAGCGTTGCCAAGTCAGGCAGCCACGAGCAGTACTTC
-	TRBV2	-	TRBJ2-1	CASTPASSYNEQFF	TGTGCCAGTACGCCGGCTAGCTCCTACAATGAGCAGTTCTTC
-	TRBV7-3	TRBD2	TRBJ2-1	CASSLTASGSPNEQFF	TGTGCCAGCAGCTTAACAGCTAGCGGGAGCCCCAATGAGCAGTTCTTC
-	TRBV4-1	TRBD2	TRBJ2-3	CASSPGLAGIASTDTQYF	TGCGCCAGCAGCCCCGGACTAGCGGGAATTGCTAGCACAGATACGCAGTATTTT
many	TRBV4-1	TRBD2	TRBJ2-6	CASSGGLAFGANVLTF	TGCGCCAGCAGCGGAGGACTAGCATTCGGGGCCAACGTCCTGACTTTC
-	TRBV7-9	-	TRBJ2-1	CASSPRPARNEQFF	TGTGCCAGCAGCCCACGCCCAGCCAGGAATGAGCAGTTCTTC
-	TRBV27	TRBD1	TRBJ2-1	CASSRTGRRNEQFF	TGTGCCAGCAGTCGGACAGGGCGGAGGAATGAGCAGTTCTTC
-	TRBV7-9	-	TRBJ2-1	CASSLAPEAYDEQFF	TGTGCCAGCAGCTTAGCTCCAGAGGCCTACGATGAGCAGTTCTTC
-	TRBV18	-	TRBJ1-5	CASSPNSASSNQPQHF	TGTGCCAGCTCACCAAATAGCGCTAGCAGCAATCAGCCCCAGCATTTT
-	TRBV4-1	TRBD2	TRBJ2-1	CASSQEGVAGGSYNEQFF	TGCGCCAGCAGCCAAGAGGGGGTAGCGGGAGGCTCCTACAATGAGCAGTTCTTC